The 20 T cell receptor beta chains below come from one sample, sequenced in a study of OX40 agonist ivuxolimab in advanced cancers. The library was obtained by the immunoSEQ multiplex PCR assay. The clones in this table, taken by TCRdb from immuneACCESS, are in-frame only. Not every clone is retained; where verified, under half of the shortfall comes from an unresolved V gene, and the cause of the rest is unknown. The sample profile shows just under 20,000 clones; around four fifths of them were found once. 11% to 15% of the sample is taken by the ten largest. Source: CD4+ or CD8+ T cells sorted from blood, taken in a trial of the OX40 agonist ivuxolimab. The receptors stem from an adult with an advanced solid tumor such as melanoma, head and neck, liver or kidney cancer.

The chain joins TRBV5-1 to TRBJ2-5, with D perhaps matching TRBD2 (5 bases). V gave up 4 bases and J gave up 4 bases, with 14 bases separating them. This CDR3 region has 14 residues. Germline lookup yields CDR1 SGHRS and CDR2 YFSETQ. CDR3 in DNA: TGCGCCAGCAGCCTTAGTTCTAGCCGAGAGACCCAGTACTTC. It codes for CASSLSSSRETQYF.

This clone was counted between two and nine times. The genes are TRBV2 and TRBJ2-7; D is possibly TRBD1 (6 bases). The germline V and J ends were trimmed by 2 bases and 4 bases, with 12 bases remaining between them. Germline V gives CDR1 SNHLY, CDR2 FYNNEI. The CDR3 is made up of 14 amino acids. Written as DNA, the CDR3 is TGTGCCAGCAGTGAAACAGGGATTGTGTACGAGCAGTACTTC. This sequence encodes CASSETGIVYEQYF.

The chain couples TRBV7-3 to TRBJ2-3; a weak D match, TRBD1 (5 bases). The CDR3 has 14 amino acids. From germline, CDR1 is SGHTA and CDR2 FQGTGA. Trimming removed 0 bases from V and 1 base from J, with 5 bases in between. CDR3 residues: CASSLTGGTDTQYF. CDR3 coding DNA: TGTGCCAGCAGCTTAACAGGGGGCACAGATACGCAGTATTTT.

CDR3 in amino acids: CASSWTSGIYEQFF. The CDR3 region has the DNA TGTGCCAGCAGCTGGACTAGCGGGATCTATGAGCAGTTCTTC. The chain carries TRBV5-6 and TRBJ2-1, with TRBD2 identical over 12 bases. The CDR3 runs 14 residues. V was clipped by 3 bases and J by 8 bases; unmatched bases: 3. From germline, CDR1 is SGHDT and CDR2 YYEEEE.

V usage is TRBV30 and J usage is TRBJ2-1; 9 nucleotides match TRBD2. Trimming removed 3 bases from V and 6 bases from J; junction bases left unmatched: 6. CDR3 length: 14 amino acids. In germline, CDR1 is GTSNPN, CDR2 SVGIG (reference sequence). The CDR3 reads CAWSPGLATNEQFF. CDR3 coding DNA: TGTGCCTGGAGCCCGGGACTAGCCACCAATGAGCAGTTCTTC.

The V and J genes are TRBV15 and TRBJ2-1; TRBD2 matches 10 bases. Germline CDR1 is LNHNV and CDR2 is YYDKDF (reference sequence). V trimming: 1 base; J trimming: 6 bases; junction bases outside the gene matches: 9. There are 17 residues in the CDR3. CDR3 amino acids: CATSRGFGLAEPNEQFF. CDR3 coding DNA: TGTGCCACCAGCAGAGGATTTGGACTAGCGGAACCCAATGAGCAGTTCTTC.

The chain joins TRBV7-9 to TRBJ1-1; 7 bases agree with TRBD1. With 6 bases clipped from V and 6 bases from J, the junction kept 19 bases outside the gene matches. This CDR3 is built from 17 residues. Germline loops: CDR1 SEHNR, CDR2 FQNEAQ (reference sequence). The CDR3 sequence: CASRPGGRGQGAPEAFF. CDR3 bases: TGTGCCAGCAGACCCGGCGGGAGGGGGCAGGGAGCACCTGAAGCTTTCTTT.

This chain links TRBV6-5 with TRBJ1-5; tentatively, D is TRBD1 (6 bases). The CDR3 extends over 14 amino acids. Trimming removed 6 bases from V and 4 bases from J, with 13 bases in between. The germline gives CDR1 MNHEY, CDR2 SVGAGI. CDR3 protein: CASSAGAFNQPQHF. The CDR3 coding sequence is TGTGCCAGCAGCGCAGGGGCTTTTAATCAGCCCCAGCATTTT.

The rearrangement joins TRBV10-3 to TRBJ1-5, with 9 bases fitting TRBD1. CDR1 and CDR2 (germline): ENHRY, SYGVKD. The CDR3 has 13 residues. V lost 9 bases and J lost 7; bases outside the gene matches: 7. The CDR3 DNA reads TGTGCCATGAGCCGGGACAGGGAACAGCCCCAGCATTTT. Amino acids: CAMSRDREQPQHF.

The chain combines TRBV4-2 with TRBJ2-1; D gene unclear. Trimming pared 3 bases from V and 0 bases from J, leaving 9 bases between. The CDR3 loop spans 15 amino acids. Looked up from germline, CDR1 is LGHNA and CDR2 is YNFKEQ. CDR3 loop: CASSQELSSYNEQFF. The CDR3 DNA sequence: TGTGCCAGCAGCCAGGAGCTCAGCTCCTACAATGAGCAGTTCTTC.

The V call is TRBV6-5, the J call TRBJ2-7; 12 nucleotides match TRBD1. Trimming removed 6 bases from V and 5 bases from J; junction bases left unmatched: 5. The CDR3 runs 14 residues. CDR1 and CDR2 (germline): MNHEY, SVGAGI. The CDR3 sequence: CASSFGTGGDEQYF. In DNA form, the CDR3 reads TGTGCCAGCAGCTTTGGGACAGGGGGCGACGAGCAGTACTTC.

In this sample, this clone turned up a few times. The chain recombines TRBV4-1 with TRBJ1-5; 7 nucleotides line up with TRBD1. After removal of 4 bases from V and 5 bases from J, the junction contained 8 bases not matched to a gene. Looked up from germline, CDR1 is MGHRA and CDR2 is YSYEKL. This CDR3 spans 15 amino acids. The CDR3 bases are TGCGCCAGCAGCCCTTACTCCACAGGGGATCAGCCCCAGCATTTT. Its translation is CASSPYSTGDQPQHF.

This rearrangement joins TRBV27 to TRBJ1-5; D call uncertain. CDR1 MNHEY and CDR2 SMNVEV come from the germline V gene (reference sequence). Deletions cut 3 bases from V and 2 bases from J, with 5 bases between. The CDR3 sequence is 13 residues long. CDR3 coding DNA: TGTGCCAGCAGTTTTTCGGGCAATCAGCCCCAGCATTTT. Encoded protein: CASSFSGNQPQHF.

Only a few counts were recorded for this clone. This chain connects TRBV5-6 to TRBJ2-7; no clear D gene. CDR1 and CDR2 from the germline V gene are SGHDT and YYEEEE. Trimming took 3 bases from V and 4 from J, leaving 5 bases between them. The CDR3 runs 11 residues. Here the CDR3 DNA reads TGTGCCAGCAGCTACTTGTACGAGCAGTACTTC. This codes for CASSYLYEQYF.

The rearrangement links TRBV10-2 to TRBJ2-2; 13 bases fit TRBD2. The CDR3 is 16 residues long. J gave up 8 bases and V 3 bases, and 6 bases lay outside the gene matches. Germline CDR1 WSHSY, CDR2 SAAADI. CDR3 nucleotide sequence: TGCGCCAGCAGTGAACCGGGACTAGCGGGGTCTGGGGAGCTGTTTTTT. Protein sequence: CASSEPGLAGSGELFF.

This chain uses TRBV4-1 with TRBJ1-1; the match to TRBD1 covers 8 bases. Germline V CDR1 and CDR2: MGHRA, YSYEKL. The CDR3 totals 16 residues. The J segment lost 5 bases and the V segment lost 4 bases, leaving 12 bases of the junction unmatched. In DNA, the CDR3 is TGCGCCAGCAGCCGCGGACAGGGAGGCAGGCAGACTGAAGCTTTCTTT. Its translation: CASSRGQGGRQTEAFF.

The CDR3: CASSLGGGSEKLFF. CDR3 coding DNA: TGCGCCAGCAGCTTGGGTGGGGGGAGTGAAAAACTGTTTTTT. The gene calls are TRBV5-1 and TRBJ1-4; weak D call: TRBD1 (5 bases). This CDR3 region has 14 residues. CDR1 and CDR2 (germline): SGHRS, YFSETQ. Between the trimmed V and J ends, which lost 0 bases and 7 bases, there was a span of 10 bases.

Only one count was recorded for this clone. V usage is TRBV5-1 and J usage is TRBJ1-2; no clear D. The CDR3 is 14 amino acids. Trimming took off 0 bases at V and 1 base at J, with 7 bases between the two ends. Germline V gene sequence: CDR1 SGHRS, CDR2 YFSETQ. DNA of the CDR3: TGCGCCAGCAGCTTGGGGCAGATTAACTATGGCTACACCTTC. This codes for CASSLGQINYGYTF.

The V and J genes are TRBV19 and TRBJ2-1, with a possible D match to TRBD2 (5 bases). The germline gives CDR1 LNHDA, CDR2 SQIVND (reference sequence). This CDR3 comprises 16 residues. V lost 3 bases, J lost 0 bases, and 12 bases lay in between. CDR3 residues: CASSMELAFSYNEQFF. The CDR3 nucleotides are TGTGCCAGTAGTATGGAGCTAGCCTTCTCCTACAATGAGCAGTTCTTC.

V usage is TRBV7-2 and J usage is TRBJ2-3, with D perhaps matching TRBD2 (5 bases). Trimming stripped 0 bases from V and 3 bases from J, with 16 bases between. The germline V gene encodes CDR1 SGHTA and CDR2 FQGNSA. This CDR3 is built from 17 residues. Written as DNA, the CDR3 is TGTGCCAGCAGCTTAGCGAAGGCCGCTGGGGAGACAGATACGCAGTATTTT. It yields the protein CASSLAKAAGETDTQYF.